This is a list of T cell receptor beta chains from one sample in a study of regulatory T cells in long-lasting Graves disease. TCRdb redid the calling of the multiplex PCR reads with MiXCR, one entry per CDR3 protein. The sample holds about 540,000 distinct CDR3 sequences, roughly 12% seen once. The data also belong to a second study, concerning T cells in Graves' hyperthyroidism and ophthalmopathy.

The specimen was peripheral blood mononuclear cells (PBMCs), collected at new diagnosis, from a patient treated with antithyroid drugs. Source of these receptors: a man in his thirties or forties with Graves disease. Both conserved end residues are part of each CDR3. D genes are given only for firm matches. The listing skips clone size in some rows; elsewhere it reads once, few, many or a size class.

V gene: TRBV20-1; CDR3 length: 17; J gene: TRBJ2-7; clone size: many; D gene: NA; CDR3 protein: CSARDRSGGSLPYEQYF; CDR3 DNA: TGCAGTGCTAGAGATCGTTCGGGTGGGAGCTTGCCCTACGAGCAGTACTTC
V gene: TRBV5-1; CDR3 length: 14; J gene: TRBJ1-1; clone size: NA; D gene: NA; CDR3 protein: CASSLYGRDTEAFF; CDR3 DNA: TGCGCCAGCAGCTTGTACGGGAGAGACACTGAAGCTTTCTTT
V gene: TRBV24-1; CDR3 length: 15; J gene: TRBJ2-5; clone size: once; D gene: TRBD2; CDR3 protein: CATSDFPGGQETQYF; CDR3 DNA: TGTGCCACCAGTGATTTCCCGGGGGGCCAAGAGACCCAGTACTTC
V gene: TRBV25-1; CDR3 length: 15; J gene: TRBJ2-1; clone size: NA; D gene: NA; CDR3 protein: CASSVSGEAYNEQFF; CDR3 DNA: TGTGCCAGCAGTGTCTCGGGGGAGGCCTACAATGAGCAGTTCTTC
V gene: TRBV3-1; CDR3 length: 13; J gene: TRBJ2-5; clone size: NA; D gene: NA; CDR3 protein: CASSSREGETQYF; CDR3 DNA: TGTGCCAGCAGCTCGAGAGAGGGGGAGACCCAGTACTTC
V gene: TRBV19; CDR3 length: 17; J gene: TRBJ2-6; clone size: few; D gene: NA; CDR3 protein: CASSIDGRGLGANALTF; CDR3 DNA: TGTGCCAGTAGTATAGACGGCAGGGGACTTGGGGCCAACGCCCTGACTTTC
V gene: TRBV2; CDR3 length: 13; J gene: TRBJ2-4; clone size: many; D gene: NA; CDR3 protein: CASSEALRDIQYF; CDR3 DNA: TGTGCCAGCAGTGAAGCGCTTAGGGACATTCAGTACTTC
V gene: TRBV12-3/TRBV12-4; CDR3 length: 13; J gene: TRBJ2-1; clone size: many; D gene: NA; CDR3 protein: CASTPGGYNEQFF; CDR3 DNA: TGTGCCAGCACCCCGGGCGGGTACAATGAGCAGTTCTTC
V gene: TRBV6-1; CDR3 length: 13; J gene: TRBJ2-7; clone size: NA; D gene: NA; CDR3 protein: CASSGLWSYEQYF; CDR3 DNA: TGTGCCAGCAGTGGACTGTGGAGCTACGAGCAGTACTTC
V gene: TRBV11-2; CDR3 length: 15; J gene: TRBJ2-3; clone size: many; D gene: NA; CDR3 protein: CASSLVGRDTDTQYF; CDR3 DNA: TGTGCCAGCAGCTTAGTCGGCAGAGACACAGATACGCAGTATTTT
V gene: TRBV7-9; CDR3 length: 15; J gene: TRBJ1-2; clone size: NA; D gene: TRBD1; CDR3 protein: CASSLMTGGNYGYTF; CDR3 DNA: TGTGCCAGCAGCTTAATGACAGGGGGGAACTATGGCTACACCTTC
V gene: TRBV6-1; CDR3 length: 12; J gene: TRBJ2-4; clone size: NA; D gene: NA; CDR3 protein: CASGLQSRGRLF; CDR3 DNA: TGTGCCAGCGGCTTACAGTCGCGAGGGAGGCTCTTC
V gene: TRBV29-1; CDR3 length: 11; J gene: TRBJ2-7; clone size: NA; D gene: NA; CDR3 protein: CSVRERGEQYF; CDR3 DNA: TGCAGCGTAAGGGAAAGGGGGGAGCAGTACTTC
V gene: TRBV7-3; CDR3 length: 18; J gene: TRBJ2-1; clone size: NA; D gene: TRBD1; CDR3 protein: CASSLGTGVDHEGGEQFF; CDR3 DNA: TGTGCCAGCAGCTTAGGGACAGGGGTGGACCACGAGGGTGGTGAGCAGTTCTTC
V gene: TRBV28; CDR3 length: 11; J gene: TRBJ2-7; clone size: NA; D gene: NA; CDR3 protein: CASSHYYEQYF; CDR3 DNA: TGTGCCAGCAGTCATTACTACGAGCAGTACTTC
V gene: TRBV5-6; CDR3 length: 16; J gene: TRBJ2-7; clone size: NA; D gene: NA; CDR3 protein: CASSLGRTYVQDEQYF; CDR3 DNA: TGTGCCAGCAGCTTGGGGAGGACATACGTTCAGGACGAGCAGTACTTC
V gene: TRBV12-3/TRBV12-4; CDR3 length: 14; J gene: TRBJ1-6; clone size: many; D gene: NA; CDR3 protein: CASSLTGRNSPLHF; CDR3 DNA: TGTGCCAGCAGTTTGACAGGCCGCAATTCACCCCTCCACTTT
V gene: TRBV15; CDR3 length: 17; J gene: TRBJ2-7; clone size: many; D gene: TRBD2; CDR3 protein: CATSRDSLAGGLWEQYF; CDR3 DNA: TGTGCCACCAGCAGAGATTCTTTAGCGGGAGGGCTCTGGGAGCAGTACTTC
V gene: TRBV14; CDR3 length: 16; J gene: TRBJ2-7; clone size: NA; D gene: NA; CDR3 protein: CASSQGYLGGTYEQYF; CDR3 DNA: TGTGCCAGCAGCCAAGGGTATTTGGGGGGAACCTACGAGCAGTACTTC
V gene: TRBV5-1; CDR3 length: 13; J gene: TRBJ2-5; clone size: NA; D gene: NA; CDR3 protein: CASSLAPLETQYF; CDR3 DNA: TGCGCCAGCAGCCTGGCCCCTTTGGAGACCCAGTACTTC
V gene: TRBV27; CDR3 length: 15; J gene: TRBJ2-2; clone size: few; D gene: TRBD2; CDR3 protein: CASSPAGAGTGELFF; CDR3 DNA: TGTGCCAGCAGTCCCGCGGGAGCGGGTACCGGGGAGCTGTTTTTT
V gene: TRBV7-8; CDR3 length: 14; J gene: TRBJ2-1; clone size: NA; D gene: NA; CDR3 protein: CASSLVRTYNEQFF; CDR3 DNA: TGTGCCAGCAGCTTGGTCCGGACCTACAATGAGCAGTTCTTC
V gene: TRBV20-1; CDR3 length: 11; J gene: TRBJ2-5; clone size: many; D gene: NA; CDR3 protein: CSASTAQTQYF; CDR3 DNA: TGCAGTGCTTCGACTGCACAGACCCAGTACTTC
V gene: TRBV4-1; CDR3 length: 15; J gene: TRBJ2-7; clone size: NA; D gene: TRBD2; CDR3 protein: CASSLLAGEGSEQYF; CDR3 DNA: TGCGCCAGCAGCTTACTAGCGGGAGAAGGAAGCGAGCAGTACTTC
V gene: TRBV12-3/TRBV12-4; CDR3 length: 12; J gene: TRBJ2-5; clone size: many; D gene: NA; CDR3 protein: CASTSLQETQYF; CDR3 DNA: TGTGCCAGCACCTCCCTCCAAGAGACCCAGTACTTC
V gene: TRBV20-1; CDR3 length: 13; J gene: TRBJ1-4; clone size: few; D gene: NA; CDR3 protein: CSARSPTNEKLFF; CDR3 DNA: TGCAGTGCTAGATCTCCAACTAATGAAAAACTGTTTTTT
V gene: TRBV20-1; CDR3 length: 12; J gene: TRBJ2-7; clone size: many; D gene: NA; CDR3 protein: CSAREEGYEQYF; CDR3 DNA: TGCAGTGCTCGCGAGGAGGGATACGAGCAGTACTTC
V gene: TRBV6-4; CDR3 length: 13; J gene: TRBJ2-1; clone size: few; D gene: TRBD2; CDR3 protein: CASSEAGVGEQFF; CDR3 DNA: TGTGCCAGCAGTGAGGCGGGAGTAGGAGAGCAGTTCTTC